Following are 18 T cell receptor beta chains from one sample sequenced in a study of identical twins. TCRdb independently ran MiXCR on the 5' RACE reads; one entry per CDR3 protein. The sample contains about 240,000 distinct CDR3 sequences, about 10% of which appear only once. Sequenced: memory T cells sorted from blood. All receptors derive from a man over 45 in good health.

This clonotype was counted once. A read error is possible here, since a much larger clone lies one base away. The rearrangement uses TRBV20-1 and TRBJ2-1; 13 bases agree with TRBD2. This CDR3 has 14 residues. J gave up 6 bases and V 6 bases, and 5 bases lay outside the gene matches. Germline V gene sequence: CDR1 DFQATT, CDR2 SNEGSKA (reference sequence). The CDR3 DNA reads as TGCAGTGCACTGACTAGCGGGAGGTTCAATGAGCAGTTCTTC. This sequence encodes CSALTSGRFNEQFF.

This clonotype turned up a few times. V gene TRBV5-5 combines with J gene TRBJ1-1; 8 bases align to TRBD1. The trim removed 6 bases at V and 6 bases at J, leaving 7 bases unmatched. CDR1 is SGHKS, CDR2 YYEKEE, per germline (reference sequence). This CDR3 contains 13 residues. CDR3 sequence reads: CASKVGQGAEAFF. CDR3 coding DNA: TGTGCCAGCAAGGTAGGACAGGGCGCTGAAGCTTTCTTT.

This clonotype occurred a few times. The junction differs from germline at one of its ends, possibly a read error. V usage is TRBV7-7 and J usage is TRBJ2-3; no reliable D call. The CDR3 is 14 amino acids. The germline V gene encodes CDR1 SSHAT and CDR2 FNYEAQ (reference sequence). CDR3 region: CASSPMMSTDTQYF. In nucleotides, the CDR3 is TGTGCTAGCAGCCCAATGATGAGCACAGATACGCAGTATTTT.

This clonotype was seen a handful of times. CDR3 in amino acids: CAWSVPGVGEKLFF. The CDR3 nucleotides read TGTGCCTGGAGTGTCCCGGGGGTCGGAGAAAAACTGTTTTTT. The V call is TRBV30, the J call TRBJ1-4; tentative D call: TRBD1 (5 bases). This CDR3 comprises 14 residues. Trimming took off 0 bases at V and 8 bases at J, with 13 bases between the two ends. CDR1 is GTSNPN, CDR2 SVGIG, per germline (reference sequence).

This chain links TRBV11-2 with TRBJ1-6; D unresolved. The CDR3 length is 14 residues. CDR1 is SGHAT and CDR2 is FQNNGV in the germline V gene. Trimming took 1 base from V and 10 from J, leaving 11 bases between them. CDR3 DNA sequence: TGTGCCAGCAGCTTAGGGGCAGAGCGCTCACCCCTCCACTTT. It is translated as CASSLGAERSPLHF.

J is TRBJ1-1 and V is TRBV19; maybe TRBD1 (5 bases). The length of the CDR3 is 13 residues. Trimming removed 7 bases at V and 5 bases at J, with 14 bases between. CDR1 and CDR2 from the germline V gene are LNHDA and SQIVND (reference sequence). CDR3 protein: CASTKRGETEAFF. The CDR3 DNA follows: TGTGCCAGTACCAAGCGAGGGGAAACTGAAGCTTTCTTT.

This clonotype has at least ten counts. The gene calls are TRBV4-2 and TRBJ2-2, with TRBD2 as a possible D gene (6 bases). V was clipped by 0 bases and J by 8 bases, with 10 bases between them. Germline V gives CDR1 LGHNA, CDR2 YNFKEQ. The CDR3 loop spans 14 amino acids. CDR3 nucleotide sequence: TGTGCCAGCAGCCAAGATTACCTAGCGGGGGAGCTGTTTTTT. It encodes CASSQDYLAGELFF.

This clonotype was seen a handful of times. The V and J genes are TRBV16 and TRBJ2-7, with 7 nucleotides matching TRBD1. The germline CDR1 and CDR2 sequences are KGHSY and FQNENV. This CDR3 spans 14 amino acids. Trimming at V came to 4 bases and at J to 4 bases, leaving 7 bases not matched to a gene. The CDR3: CASSRPGTVYEQYF. In DNA, the CDR3 is TGTGCCAGCAGCCGTCCAGGGACAGTTTACGAGCAGTACTTC.

The chain carries TRBV14 and TRBJ2-2; no reliable D call. Germline V CDR1 and CDR2: SGHDN, FVKESK. V lost 0 bases and J 7 bases, leaving 3 bases between the germline ends. This CDR3 spans 12 amino acids. For the CDR3, the DNA is TGTGCCAGCAGCCAAGACGGCGGGGAGCTGTTTTTT. This sequence encodes CASSQDGGELFF.

This clonotype was counted many times. V usage is TRBV7-2 and J usage is TRBJ2-3; no reliable D call. The V end lost 0 bases, the J end lost 6 bases, and 10 bases lay between the germline ends. Germline V lookup: CDR1 SGHTA, CDR2 FQGNSA. This CDR3 comprises 14 residues. The DNA for the CDR3 is TGTGCCAGCAGCTTAGCCCGTGTCCGGGATACGCAGTATTTT. This sequence encodes CASSLARVRDTQYF.

With respect to this clonotype: One end of the junction varies from germline; a read error may be responsible. This chain uses TRBV12-3 or TRBV12-4 with TRBJ1-5; D remains ambiguous. The CDR3 spans 15 residues. The CDR3 here is CASSDMGNRGEPHHF. The CDR3 nucleotides read TGTGCCAGCAGTGACATGGGGAACCGCGGGGAGCCCCACCATTTT.

This clonotype appeared a few times. The chain has TRBV2 and TRBJ1-2, with D uncertain. Deletions cut 6 bases from V and 4 bases from J, with 18 bases between. The CDR3 extends over 15 amino acids. Germline V gene sequence: CDR1 SNHLY, CDR2 FYNNEI. The CDR3 sequence: CASSPGIRAGYGYTF. Written as DNA, the CDR3 is TGTGCCAGCAGCCCCGGAATTAGGGCTGGCTATGGCTACACCTTC. Together with reference TRBV2 and TRBJ1-2, the CDR3 gives the full variable domain: EPEVTQTPSHQVTQMGQEVILRCVPISNHLYFYWYRQILGQKVEFLVSFYNNEISEKSEIFDDQFSVERPDGSNFTLKIRSTKLEDSAMYFCASSPGIRAGYGYTFGSGTRLTVV.

In this sample, this clonotype turned up many times. The chain recombines TRBV5-6 with TRBJ2-5; D call uncertain. Trimming cost V 4 bases and J 3 bases, with 13 bases left between them. Germline V gene sequence: CDR1 SGHDT, CDR2 YYEEEE. This CDR3 has 14 amino acids. The CDR3 bases are TGTGCCAGCAGCCCATGGACCGGTGAAGAGACCCAGTACTTC. It specifies CASSPWTGEETQYF.

A few counts support this clonotype. The genes are TRBV28 and TRBJ2-1; D might be TRBD2 (5 bases). The V gene lost 4 bases and the J gene lost 2 bases, with 12 bases spanning the gap. Germline lookup yields CDR1 MDHEN and CDR2 SYDVKM. This CDR3 is 15 amino acids long. This CDR3 is CASSSRGRTYNEQFF. CDR3 sequence (DNA): TGTGCCAGCAGTTCCCGCGGGCGAACCTACAATGAGCAGTTCTTC.

This clonotype showed up many times. CDR3 nucleotide sequence: TGCGCCAGCAGCTTGGGTTGGGACAGTGAATTCAAAAACATTCAGTACTTC. Protein: CASSLGWDSEFKNIQYF. J is TRBJ2-4 and V is TRBV5-1; TRBD1 matches 7 bases. Trimming cost V 0 bases and J 3 bases; bases outside gene matches: 9. This CDR3 region has 17 residues. CDR1 and CDR2 (germline): SGHRS, YFSETQ.

V gene TRBV7-2 combines with J gene TRBJ2-5; TRBD2 aligns across 10 bases. The ends lost 6 bases at V and 1 base at J; junction bases unmatched: 8. This CDR3 has 16 residues. Germline assignment: CDR1 SGHTA and CDR2 FQGNSA. The CDR3 sequence is CASRKASGSFQETQYF. CDR3 bases: TGTGCCAGCAGAAAGGCTAGCGGGAGTTTCCAAGAGACCCAGTACTTC.

This clonotype was seen repeatedly, ten times or more. The rearrangement joins TRBV6-1 to TRBJ1-2, with D possibly TRBD1 on 6 matching bases. The CDR3 has 14 amino acids. Germline V gene sequence: CDR1 MNHNS, CDR2 SASEGT. V lost 5 bases to trimming and J lost 2 bases, with 12 bases between them. CDR3 nucleotides: TGTGCCAGCAGTAGACACAGGGTAAACTATGGCTACACCTTC. As protein: CASSRHRVNYGYTF.

This clonotype was counted a few times. The genes are TRBV5-6 and TRBJ2-7; no clear D gene. The germline gives CDR1 SGHDT, CDR2 YYEEEE. This CDR3 spans 14 amino acids. V lost 0 bases and J 4 bases, leaving 11 bases between the germline ends. The CDR3: CASSLADLGYEQYF. The CDR3 region has the DNA TGTGCCAGCAGCTTGGCCGATCTGGGATACGAGCAGTACTTC.